This entry is about one T cell receptor (beta chain). Its antigen remains unidentified. Ophthalmopathy patients had Clinical Activity Score at least 3, NOSPECS grade at least 4, duration under 3 months. Roughly 9.1 ml of fresh peripheral blood supplied the PBMCs. Amplification of TCR beta CDR3 regions was performed using RNA transcripts as template. During a first-round RT-PCR of the TCR CDR3, the HTBI primer set was used. One entry per CDR3 protein, called by TCRdb with MiXCR from the multiplex PCR reads. The data contain 250,000 to 400,000 distinct CDR3 sequences, 12% to 15% of them singletons. This record comes from a study of T cells in Graves' hyperthyroidism and ophthalmopathy. The study's findings and limits: The model forecast ophthalmopathy, anticipating it by a median approximately 6.1 months before onset. Appearing also in blood were most of the thyroid clonotypes expanded above 0.001.

V shed 0 bases and J 3 bases; nucleotides not matched to a gene: 7. CDR3 length: 16 amino acids. Germline V gene lookup returns CDR1 SGHDN and CDR2 FVKESK. The genes are TRBV14 and TRBJ1-1, with 7 bases lining up with TRBD1. Sequencing was carried out using blood. This TCR was recovered from a woman in her 40s with Graves' ophthalmopathy. CDR3 nucleotides: TGTGCCAGCAGCCAAGATGGTACCAGGGGGTACACTGAAGCTTTCTTT. Amino acids: CASSQDGTRGYTEAFF.